This is a list of T cell receptor beta chains from one sample in a study of blood T cells in healthy people across ages. TCRdb reprocessed the 5' RACE reads with MiXCR, giving one entry per CDR3 protein. The data contain around 1,500,000 distinct CDR3 sequences, around 39% of them singletons. Sequencing input: blood. The receptors derive from a young woman in good health. Both conserved end residues are part of each CDR3. A D gene is named only where the DNA matches it firmly. Rows may omit the clone size; those that give it use once, few, many or a size class.

abundance,v_gene,j_gene,d_gene,CDR3nt,CDR3aa
.,TRBV12-3/TRBV12-4,TRBJ1-5,.,TGTGCCAGCAGTTTACAAGGGGACCGTCAGCCCCAGCATTTT,CASSLQGDRQPQHF
.,TRBV4-1,TRBJ2-3,.,TGCGCCAGCAGCCAAGATTGGACGGGGGTTAGCACAGATACGCAGTATTTT,CASSQDWTGVSTDTQYF
few,TRBV28,TRBJ1-6,.,TGTGCCAGCAGTCCACGAGGGGACCAGAGCTCCTATAATTCACCCCTCCACTTT,CASSPRGDQSSYNSPLHF
.,TRBV15,TRBJ2-3,TRBD2,TGTGCCACCAGCAGAGGCCTAGCGGGAGACACAGATACGCAGTATTTT,CATSRGLAGDTDTQYF
.,TRBV30,TRBJ2-7,.,TGTGCCTGGAATGTCCAATTCTACGAGCAGTACTTC,CAWNVQFYEQYF
.,TRBV10-3,TRBJ1-1,.,TGTGCGAATGGGGGGGGGCTCACTGAAGCTTTCTTT,CANGGGLTEAFF
.,TRBV12-3/TRBV12-4,TRBJ2-3,.,TGTGCCAGCAGTTTAGGGACCACCGGACCGTACACAGATACGCAGTATTTT,CASSLGTTGPYTDTQYF
.,TRBV7-2,TRBJ2-3,TRBD2,TGTGCCAGCAGCTTGGGGGAGGGCCCCACAGATACGCAGTATTTT,CASSLGEGPTDTQYF
.,TRBV27,TRBJ2-5,.,TGTGCCAGCAGTTATCTTGGGACGGAAGAGACCCAGTACTTC,CASSYLGTEETQYF
.,TRBV4-1,TRBJ2-7,.,TGCGCCAGCAGCCAAGACATGTACTACGAGCGGTACTTC,CASSQDMYYERYF
many,TRBV4-1,TRBJ2-7,.,TGCGCCAGCAGCCGGACAGACGATTCCTACGAGCAGTACTTC,CASSRTDDSYEQYF
.,TRBV7-9,TRBJ1-1,TRBD1,TGTGCCAGCAGCTTGGGCAGTCCGGGACAGGGGCCCAACACTGAAGCTTTCTTT,CASSLGSPGQGPNTEAFF
many,TRBV27,TRBJ1-6,.,TGTGCCAGCAGTTTGGGGGCGAGCTCCTATAATTCACCCCTCCACTTT,CASSLGASSYNSPLHF
.,TRBV4-2,TRBJ2-1,TRBD2,TGTGCCAGCAGCCCACTAGCGGGGGGGCTTTATGAGCAGTTCTTC,CASSPLAGGLYEQFF
.,TRBV30,TRBJ2-2,.,TGTGCCTGGATTCCGTCCCTGGGGGAGCTGTTTTTT,CAWIPSLGELFF
few,TRBV4-1,TRBJ2-1,TRBD2,TGCGCCAGCAGCCAAGCGGGGGGGGGTTCGGATGAGCAGTTCTTC,CASSQAGGGSDEQFF
.,TRBV10-3,TRBJ2-7,.,TGTGCCACCCTGGCCAGACGGGACTCCTACGAGCAGTCCTTC,CATLARRDSYEQSF
.,TRBV5-1,TRBJ2-3,TRBD1,TGCGCCAGCGGGCCCGGGACAGGGGGCGTGGATACGCAGTATTTT,CASGPGTGGVDTQYF
.,TRBV7-9,TRBJ2-3,.,TGTGCCAGCAGCCCAAACCGGGACCATACACCAGATACGCAGTATTTT,CASSPNRDHTPDTQYF
few,TRBV25-1,TRBJ1-6,.,TGTGCCAGCAGTGACTCCGCCACGAGCTCCTATAATTCACCCCTCCACTTT,CASSDSATSSYNSPLHF
once,TRBV12-3/TRBV12-4,TRBJ2-1,TRBD2,TGTGCCAGCAGTTTAAGTCGGGGGTGGACTAGTACGGATGAGCAGTTCTTC,CASSLSRGWTSTDEQFF
.,TRBV12-3/TRBV12-4,TRBJ1-1,.,TGTGCCAGCGAAAAGGGAGTGGAAGCTTTCTTT,CASEKGVEAFF
.,TRBV18,TRBJ2-3,TRBD2,TGTGCCAGCTCACTCGTAGCGGGAGCCACAGATACGCAGTATTTT,CASSLVAGATDTQYF
.,TRBV29-1,TRBJ2-3,.,TGCAGCGTTGAGGGGGGATCCGTTACGCAGTATTTT,CSVEGGSVTQYF
.,TRBV10-2,TRBJ2-5,TRBD2,TGCGCCAGCAGTGTTGTGAGCGGGGGGGCGGGGACCCAGTACTTC,CASSVVSGGAGTQYF
.,TRBV5-1,TRBJ2-7,TRBD2,TGCGCCAGCAGCCCGAGGGTGTCTAGCGGAACCTACGAGCAGTACTTC,CASSPRVSSGTYEQYF
.,TRBV10-3,TRBJ2-1,.,TGTGCCATCAGCGCCGCCTCTGGGAATGGGCAGTTCTTC,CAISAASGNGQFF
few,TRBV4-1,TRBJ1-1,.,TGCGCCAGCAGCCAAGAGTGGGGTGGGGGATCCACTGAAGCTTTCTTT,CASSQEWGGGSTEAFF
.,TRBV5-1,TRBJ2-6,.,TGCGCCAGCAGCTTGGAGAAAAACTCTGGGGCCAACGTCCTGACTTTC,CASSLEKNSGANVLTF
.,TRBV4-1,TRBJ2-7,.,TGCGCCAGCAGCCGAGATCCCGGAAATTTCTACGAGCAGTACTTC,CASSRDPGNFYEQYF
few,TRBV5-1,TRBJ2-3,.,TGCGCCAGCAGCTTGTACGGGAAAAGCACAGATACGCAGTATTTT,CASSLYGKSTDTQYF
.,TRBV19,TRBJ1-2,.,TGTGCCAGTAAGGGCAGGCCTAACTATGGCTACACCTTC,CASKGRPNYGYTF
few,TRBV27,TRBJ1-4,.,TGTGCCAGCAGTTTATCGACCGACAGCTCTAATGAAAAACTGTTTTTT,CASSLSTDSSNEKLFF
.,TRBV20-1,TRBJ1-4,.,TGCAGTGCTAGGGTCGGGACTAATGAAAAACTGTTTTTT,CSARVGTNEKLFF
few,TRBV6-5,TRBJ1-1,.,TGTGCCAGCGGACAGCCTAACACTGAAGCTTTCTTT,CASGQPNTEAFF
.,TRBV5-4,TRBJ2-1,TRBD2,TGTGCCAGCAGCCGGACTAGCGGGGGGAACAATGAGCAGTTCTTC,CASSRTSGGNNEQFF
.,TRBV5-1,TRBJ2-3,.,TGCGCCAGCAGCTTGGCCGACTTGACGACAGATACGCAGTATTTT,CASSLADLTTDTQYF
few,TRBV20-1,TRBJ1-4,.,TGCAGTGCTTCCGCTGGCCTTGGGAGCGAAAAACTGTTTTTT,CSASAGLGSEKLFF
.,TRBV18,TRBJ1-1,TRBD1,TGTGCCAGCTCACCCAATACAGGGGGCAGGGGGACTGAAGCTTTCTTT,CASSPNTGGRGTEAFF
few,TRBV10-3,TRBJ2-1,.,TGTGCCATCAGTGAGTCCTATGAGCAGTTCTTC,CAISESYEQFF
.,TRBV5-1,TRBJ2-6,.,TGCGCCAGCAGCACGGGGGCAAGCTCTGGGGCCAACGTCCTGACTTTC,CASSTGASSGANVLTF
.,TRBV5-6,TRBJ2-3,TRBD2,TGTGCCAGCAGCTTCACCTCACTAGCGGGGGGAGGAGATACGCAGTATTTT,CASSFTSLAGGGDTQYF
.,TRBV5-1,TRBJ2-1,.,TGCGCCAGCACCCCGGGAAGCACCTACAATGAGCAGTTCTTC,CASTPGSTYNEQFF
.,TRBV12-3/TRBV12-4,TRBJ1-2,.,TGTGCCAGCAGTCTTTATGGGACTTCTTGGGGCGGCTACACCTTC,CASSLYGTSWGGYTF
.,TRBV11-2,TRBJ1-6,TRBD1,TGTGCCAGCAGCACCCGGGACAGACTTAATTCACCCCTCCACTTT,CASSTRDRLNSPLHF